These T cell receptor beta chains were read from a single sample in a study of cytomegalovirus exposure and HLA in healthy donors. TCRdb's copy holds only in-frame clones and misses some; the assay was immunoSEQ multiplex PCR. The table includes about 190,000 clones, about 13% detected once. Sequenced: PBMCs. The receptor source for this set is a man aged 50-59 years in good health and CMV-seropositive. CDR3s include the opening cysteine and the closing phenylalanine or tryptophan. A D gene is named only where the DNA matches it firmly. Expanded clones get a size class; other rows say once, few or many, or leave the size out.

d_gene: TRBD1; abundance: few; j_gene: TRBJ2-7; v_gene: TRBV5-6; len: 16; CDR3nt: TGTGCCAGCAGCTTGGGTGGACAGGGGCGATCCTACGAGCAGTACTTC; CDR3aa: CASSLGGQGRSYEQYF
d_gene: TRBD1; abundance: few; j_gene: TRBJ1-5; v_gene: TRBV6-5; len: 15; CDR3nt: TGTGCCAGCAGTACCGACAGGGCTAGCAATCAGCCCCAGCATTTT; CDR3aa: CASSTDRASNQPQHF
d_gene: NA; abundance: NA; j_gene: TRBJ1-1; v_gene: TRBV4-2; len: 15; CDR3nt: TGTGCCAGCAGCCATGGACCCGGGAGGGGGACTGAAGCTTTCTTT; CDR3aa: CASSHGPGRGTEAFF
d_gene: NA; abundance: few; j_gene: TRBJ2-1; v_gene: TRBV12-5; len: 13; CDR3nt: TGTGCTAGCATAACAGGGAGTGTTGATGAGCAGTTCTTC; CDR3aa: CASITGSVDEQFF
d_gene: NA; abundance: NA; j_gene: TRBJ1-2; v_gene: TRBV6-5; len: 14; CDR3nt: TGTGCCAGCACTCCCTGGTCGGGGGAAGGCGGCTACACCTTC; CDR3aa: CASTPWSGEGGYTF
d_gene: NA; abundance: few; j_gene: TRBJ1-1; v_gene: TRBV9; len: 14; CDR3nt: TGTGCCAGCAGCGTCAAGGGGGAGAACACTGAAGCTTTCTTT; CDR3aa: CASSVKGENTEAFF
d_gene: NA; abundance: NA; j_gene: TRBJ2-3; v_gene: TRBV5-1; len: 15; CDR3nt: TGCGCCAGCAGCTTGGCGTCAGGGAGCACAGATACGCAGTATTTT; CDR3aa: CASSLASGSTDTQYF
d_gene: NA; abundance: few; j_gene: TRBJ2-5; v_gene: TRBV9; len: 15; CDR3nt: TGTGCCAGCAGCGTAGCCTGGGGGGGCGAAGAGACCCAGTACTTC; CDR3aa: CASSVAWGGEETQYF
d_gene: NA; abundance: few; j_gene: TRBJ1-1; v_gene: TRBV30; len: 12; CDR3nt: TGTGCCTGTATACAGGGCCACACTGAAGCTTTCTTT; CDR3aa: CACIQGHTEAFF
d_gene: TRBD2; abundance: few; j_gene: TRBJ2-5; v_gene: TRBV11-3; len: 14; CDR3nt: TGTGCCAGCAGCCTGGGGACTAGTCAAGAGACCCAGTACTTC; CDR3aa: CASSLGTSQETQYF
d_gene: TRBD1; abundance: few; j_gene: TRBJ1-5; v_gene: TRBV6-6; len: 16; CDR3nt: TGTGCCAGCAGTCCTAGGGACAGCGTTAGCAATCAGCCCCAGCATTTT; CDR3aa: CASSPRDSVSNQPQHF
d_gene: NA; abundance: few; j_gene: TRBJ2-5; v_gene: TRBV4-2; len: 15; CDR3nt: TGTGCCAGCAGCTATGACGGTCTGGAGGGCAAGACCCAGTACTTC; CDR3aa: CASSYDGLEGKTQYF
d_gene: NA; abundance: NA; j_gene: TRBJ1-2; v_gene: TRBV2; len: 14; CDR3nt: TGTGCCAGCAGTGATCACGGGACTAACTATGGCTACACCTTC; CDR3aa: CASSDHGTNYGYTF
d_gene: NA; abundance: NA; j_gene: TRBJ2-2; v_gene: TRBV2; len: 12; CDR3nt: TGTGCCAGCAGTTCGGACACCGGGGAGCTGTTTTTT; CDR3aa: CASSSDTGELFF
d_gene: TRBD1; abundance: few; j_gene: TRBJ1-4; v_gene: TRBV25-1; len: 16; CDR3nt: TGTGCCAGCAGTGATGCGGGAGGGGGCTCTTTGGAAAAACTGTTTTTT; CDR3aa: CASSDAGGGSLEKLFF
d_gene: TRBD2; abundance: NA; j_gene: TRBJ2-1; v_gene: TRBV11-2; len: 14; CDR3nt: TGTGCCAGCAAAGCGGGGGGCCTAAACAATGAGCAGTTCTTC; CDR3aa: CASKAGGLNNEQFF
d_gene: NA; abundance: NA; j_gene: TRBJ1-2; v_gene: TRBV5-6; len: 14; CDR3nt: TGTGCCAGCAGTACTCCCAGAGGGTTCTATGGCTACACCTTC; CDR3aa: CASSTPRGFYGYTF
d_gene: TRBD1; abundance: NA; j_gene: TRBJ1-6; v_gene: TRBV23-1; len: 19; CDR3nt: TGCGCCAGCAGTCAATCGGCAGGGGGCTGGCAGGCCTATAATTCACCCCTCCACTTT; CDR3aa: CASSQSAGGWQAYNSPLHF
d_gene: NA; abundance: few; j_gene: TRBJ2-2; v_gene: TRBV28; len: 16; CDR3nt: TGTGCCAGCAGGATGGATCTCAGGGGGGACACCGGGGAGCTGTTTTTT; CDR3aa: CASRMDLRGDTGELFF
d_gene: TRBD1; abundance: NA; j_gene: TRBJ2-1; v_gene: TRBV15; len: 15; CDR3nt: TGTGCCACCAGCAGAGAGCCCAGGACAGGGGGTGAGCAGTTCTTC; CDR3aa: CATSREPRTGGEQFF